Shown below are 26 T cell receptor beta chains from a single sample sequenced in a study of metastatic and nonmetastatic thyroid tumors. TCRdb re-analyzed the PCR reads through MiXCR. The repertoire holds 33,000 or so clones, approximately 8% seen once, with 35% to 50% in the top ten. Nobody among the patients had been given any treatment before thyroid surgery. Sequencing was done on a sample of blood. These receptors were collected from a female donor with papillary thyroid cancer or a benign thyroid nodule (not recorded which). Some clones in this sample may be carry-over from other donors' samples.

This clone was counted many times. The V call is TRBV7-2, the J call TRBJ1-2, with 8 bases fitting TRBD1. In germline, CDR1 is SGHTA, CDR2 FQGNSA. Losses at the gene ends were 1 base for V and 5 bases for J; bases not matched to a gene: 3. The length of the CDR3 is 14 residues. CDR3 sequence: CASSLETGVYGYTF. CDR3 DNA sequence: TGTGCCAGCAGCTTAGAGACAGGGGTTTATGGCTACACCTTC.

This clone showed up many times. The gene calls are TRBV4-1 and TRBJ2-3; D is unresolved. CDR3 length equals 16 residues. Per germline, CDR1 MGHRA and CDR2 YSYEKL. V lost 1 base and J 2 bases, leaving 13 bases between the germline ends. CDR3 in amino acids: CASSQVGPLPTDTQYF. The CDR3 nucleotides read TGCGCCAGCAGCCAAGTAGGTCCGCTTCCCACAGATACGCAGTATTTT.

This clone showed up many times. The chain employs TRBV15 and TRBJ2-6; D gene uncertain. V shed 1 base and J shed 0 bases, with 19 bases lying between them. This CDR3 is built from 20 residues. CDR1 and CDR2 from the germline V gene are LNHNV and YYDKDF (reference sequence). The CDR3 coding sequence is TGTGCCACCAGCAGAGTGACCGCAACACATCACATCTCTGGGGCCAACGTCCTGACTTTC. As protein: CATSRVTATHHISGANVLTF.

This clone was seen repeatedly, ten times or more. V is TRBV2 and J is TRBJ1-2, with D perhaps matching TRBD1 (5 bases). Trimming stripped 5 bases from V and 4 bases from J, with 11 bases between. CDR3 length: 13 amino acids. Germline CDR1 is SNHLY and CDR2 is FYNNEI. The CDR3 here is CASSISTVYGYTF. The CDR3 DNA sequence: TGTGCCAGCAGTATCTCGACAGTCTATGGCTACACCTTC.

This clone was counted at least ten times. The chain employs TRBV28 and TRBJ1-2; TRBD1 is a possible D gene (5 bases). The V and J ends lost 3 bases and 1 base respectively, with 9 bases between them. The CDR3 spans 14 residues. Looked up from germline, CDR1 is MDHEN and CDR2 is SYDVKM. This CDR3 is CASSFQGGNYGYTF. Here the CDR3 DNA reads TGTGCCAGCAGTTTTCAGGGCGGTAACTATGGCTACACCTTC.

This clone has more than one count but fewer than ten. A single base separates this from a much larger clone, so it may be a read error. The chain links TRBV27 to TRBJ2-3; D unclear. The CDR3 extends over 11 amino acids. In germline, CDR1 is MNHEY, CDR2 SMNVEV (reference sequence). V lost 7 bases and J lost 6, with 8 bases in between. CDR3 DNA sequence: TGTGCCAGCATTCAATCGGATACGCAGTATTTT. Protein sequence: CASIQSDTQYF.

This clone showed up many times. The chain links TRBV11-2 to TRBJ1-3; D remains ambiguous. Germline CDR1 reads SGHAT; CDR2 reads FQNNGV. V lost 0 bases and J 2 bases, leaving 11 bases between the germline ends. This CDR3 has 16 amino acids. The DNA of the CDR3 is TGTGCCAGCAGCTTAGATTGGAATCCGGCTGGAAACACCATATATTTT. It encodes CASSLDWNPAGNTIYF.

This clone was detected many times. The CDR3 nucleotides are TGCAGTGCTGGGCAGGGCAATTCACCCCTCCACTTT. Amino acid sequence: CSAGQGNSPLHF. This sequence joins TRBV20-1 and TRBJ1-6, with D tentatively TRBD1 (5 bases). Germline loops: CDR1 DFQATT, CDR2 SNEGSKA (reference sequence). V gave up 5 bases and J gave up 7 bases, with 9 bases separating them. The CDR3 sequence is 12 residues long.

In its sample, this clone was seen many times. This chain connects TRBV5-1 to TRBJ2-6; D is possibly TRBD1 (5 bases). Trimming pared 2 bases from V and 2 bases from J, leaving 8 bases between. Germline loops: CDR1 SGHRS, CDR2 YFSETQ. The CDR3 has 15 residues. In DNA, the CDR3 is TGCGCCAGCAGCTTTCAGGGCGCTGGGGCCAACGTCCTGACTTTC. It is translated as CASSFQGAGANVLTF.

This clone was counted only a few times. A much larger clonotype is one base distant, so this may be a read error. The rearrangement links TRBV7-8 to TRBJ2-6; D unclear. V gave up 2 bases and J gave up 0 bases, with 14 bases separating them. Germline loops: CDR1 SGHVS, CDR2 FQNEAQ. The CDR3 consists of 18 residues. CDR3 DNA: TGTGCCAGCAGCTTATCCGGTTTAGATTTCTCTGGGGCCAACGTCCTGACTTTC. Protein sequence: CASSLSGLDFSGANVLTF.

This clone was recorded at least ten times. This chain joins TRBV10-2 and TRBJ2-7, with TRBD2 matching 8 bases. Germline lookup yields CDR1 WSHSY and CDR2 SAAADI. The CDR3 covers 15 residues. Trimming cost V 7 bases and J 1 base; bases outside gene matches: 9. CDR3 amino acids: CASTLSGGRSYEQYF. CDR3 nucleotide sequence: TGCGCCAGCACCCTCAGCGGCGGGAGGTCCTACGAGCAGTACTTC.

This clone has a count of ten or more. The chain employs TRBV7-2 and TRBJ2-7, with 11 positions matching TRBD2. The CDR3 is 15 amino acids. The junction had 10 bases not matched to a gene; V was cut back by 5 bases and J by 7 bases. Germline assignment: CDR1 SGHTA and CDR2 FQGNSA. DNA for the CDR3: TGTGCCAGCAGCCCGCGACTAGCGGGATCGGGGGAGCAGTACTTC. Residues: CASSPRLAGSGEQYF.

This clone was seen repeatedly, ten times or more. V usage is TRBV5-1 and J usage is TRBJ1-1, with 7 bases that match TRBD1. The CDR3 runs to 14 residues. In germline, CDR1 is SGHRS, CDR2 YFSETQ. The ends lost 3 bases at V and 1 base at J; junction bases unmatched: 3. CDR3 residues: CASSYGTANTEAFF. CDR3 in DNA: TGCGCCAGCAGCTATGGGACAGCGAACACTGAAGCTTTCTTT.

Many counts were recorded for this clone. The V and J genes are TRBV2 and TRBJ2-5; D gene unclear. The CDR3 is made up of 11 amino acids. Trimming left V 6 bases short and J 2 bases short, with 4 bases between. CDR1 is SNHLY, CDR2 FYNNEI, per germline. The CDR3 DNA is TGTGCCAGCAGGCTACAAGAGACCCAGTACTTC. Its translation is CASRLQETQYF.

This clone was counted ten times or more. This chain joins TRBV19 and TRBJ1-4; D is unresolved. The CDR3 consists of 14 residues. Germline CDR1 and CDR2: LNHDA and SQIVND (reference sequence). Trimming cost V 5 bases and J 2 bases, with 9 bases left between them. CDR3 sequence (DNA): TGTGCCAGTAGTCAAGGCAGGACTAATGAAAAACTGTTTTTT. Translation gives CASSQGRTNEKLFF.

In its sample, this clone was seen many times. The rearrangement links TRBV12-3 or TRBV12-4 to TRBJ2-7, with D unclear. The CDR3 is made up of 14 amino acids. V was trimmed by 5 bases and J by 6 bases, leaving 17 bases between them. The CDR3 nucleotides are TGTGCCAGCAGTCAGCGCCAGACTGGGTCCGAGCAGTACTTC. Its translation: CASSQRQTGSEQYF.

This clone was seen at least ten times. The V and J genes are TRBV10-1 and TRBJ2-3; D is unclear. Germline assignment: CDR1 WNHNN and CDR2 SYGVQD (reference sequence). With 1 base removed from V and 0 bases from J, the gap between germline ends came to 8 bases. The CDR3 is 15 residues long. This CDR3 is CASSEFLASTDTQYF. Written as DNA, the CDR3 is TGCGCCAGCAGTGAGTTTTTAGCTAGCACAGATACGCAGTATTTT.

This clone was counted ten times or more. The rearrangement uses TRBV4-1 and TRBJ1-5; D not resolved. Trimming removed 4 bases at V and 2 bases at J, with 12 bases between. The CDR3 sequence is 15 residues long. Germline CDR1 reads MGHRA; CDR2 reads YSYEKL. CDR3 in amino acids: CASSPQVLGNQPQHF. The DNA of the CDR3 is TGCGCCAGCAGCCCGCAGGTTTTGGGCAATCAGCCCCAGCATTTT.

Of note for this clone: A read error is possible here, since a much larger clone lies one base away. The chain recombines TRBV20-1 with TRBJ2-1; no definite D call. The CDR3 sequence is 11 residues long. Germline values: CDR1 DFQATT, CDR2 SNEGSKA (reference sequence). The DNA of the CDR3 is TGCGGTGCTAGAACATGGGATGAGCAGTTCTTC. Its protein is CGARTWDEQFF.

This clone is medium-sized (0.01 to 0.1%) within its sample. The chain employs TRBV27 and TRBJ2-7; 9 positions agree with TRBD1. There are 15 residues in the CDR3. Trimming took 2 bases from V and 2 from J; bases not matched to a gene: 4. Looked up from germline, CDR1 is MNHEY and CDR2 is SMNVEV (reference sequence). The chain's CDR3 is CASSLTGQGAYEQYF. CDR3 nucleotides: TGTGCCAGCAGTTTAACGGGACAGGGCGCCTACGAGCAGTACTTC.

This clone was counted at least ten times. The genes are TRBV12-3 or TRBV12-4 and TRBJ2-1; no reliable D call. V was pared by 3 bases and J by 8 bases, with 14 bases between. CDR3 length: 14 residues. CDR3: CASSFRFGVDEQFF. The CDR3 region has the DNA TGTGCCAGCAGTTTTAGGTTCGGAGTTGATGAGCAGTTCTTC.

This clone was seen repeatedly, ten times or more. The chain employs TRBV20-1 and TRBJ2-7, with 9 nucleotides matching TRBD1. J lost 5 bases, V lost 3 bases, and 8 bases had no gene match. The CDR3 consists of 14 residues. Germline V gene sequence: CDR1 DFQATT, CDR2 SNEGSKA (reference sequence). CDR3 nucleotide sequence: TGCAGTGCTAGGAGCCCCGACAGGGGGAACGAGCAGTACTTC. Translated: CSARSPDRGNEQYF.

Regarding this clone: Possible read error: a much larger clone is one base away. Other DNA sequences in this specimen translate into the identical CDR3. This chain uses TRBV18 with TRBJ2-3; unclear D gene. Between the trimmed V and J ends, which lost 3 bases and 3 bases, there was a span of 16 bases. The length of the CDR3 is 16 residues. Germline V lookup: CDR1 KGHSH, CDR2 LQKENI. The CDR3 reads CASSPPGGGGTDTQYF. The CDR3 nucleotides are TGTGCCAGCTCACCCCCGGGTGGTGGTGGAACAGATACGCAGTATTTT.

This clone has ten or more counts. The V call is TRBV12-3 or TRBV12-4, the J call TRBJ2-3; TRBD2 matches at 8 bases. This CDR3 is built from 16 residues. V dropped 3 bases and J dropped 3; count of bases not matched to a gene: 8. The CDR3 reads CASSFILSGATDTQYF. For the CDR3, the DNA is TGTGCCAGCAGTTTCATCCTTAGCGGGGCAACAGATACGCAGTATTTT.

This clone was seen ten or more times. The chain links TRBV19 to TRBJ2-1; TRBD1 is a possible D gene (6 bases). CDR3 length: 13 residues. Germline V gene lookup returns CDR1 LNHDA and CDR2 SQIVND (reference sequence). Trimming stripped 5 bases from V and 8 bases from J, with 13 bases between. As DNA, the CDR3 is TGTGCCAGTAGTGAACAGGGTTACGATGAGCAGTTCTTC. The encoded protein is CASSEQGYDEQFF.

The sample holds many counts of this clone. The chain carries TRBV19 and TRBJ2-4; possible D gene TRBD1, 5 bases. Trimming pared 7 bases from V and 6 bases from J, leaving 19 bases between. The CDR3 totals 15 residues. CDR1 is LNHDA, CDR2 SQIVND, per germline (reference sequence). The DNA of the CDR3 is TGTGCCAGTATCAATACTCTTAGGGGTCCAAACATTCAGTACTTC. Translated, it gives CASINTLRGPNIQYF. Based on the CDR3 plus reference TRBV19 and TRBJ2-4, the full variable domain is DGGITQSPKYLFRKEGQNVTLSCEQNLNHDAMYWYRQDPGQGLRLIYYSQIVNDFQKGDIAEGYSVSREKKESFPLTVTSAQKNPTAFYLCASINTLRGPNIQYFGAGTRLSVL.